This T cell receptor (beta chain) was captured in a study of graft-versus-host responses after intestinal transplantation (dated by TCRdb to about 2021). Background on the whole study: Multivisceral, liver-intestinal, or isolated intestinal transplants were received by the recipients. To identify alloreactive clones, pre-transplant mixed lymphocyte reaction products were sequenced and then compared with unstimulated pre-transplant donor and recipient T cells. The cohort enrolled about two dozen intestinal transplant recipients including one retransplant, and a few patients lacking pretransplant specimens were excluded. All recipients received anti-thymocyte globulin induction followed by maintenance tacrolimus and steroids for 3 to 4 years. Donor T cell macrochimerism was defined as a peak of at least 4% donor T cells among recipient peripheral blood mononuclear cells. Bulk TCR-beta CDR3 sequencing was used to track graft-versus-host and host-versus-graft alloreactive T cell clones in the graft, circulation and bone marrow after intestinal transplantation. Samples from three later patients were sequenced in-house on an Illumina MiSeq with MiXCR processing rather than by the commercial service. The investigation overall reported the following: GvH clones turned up in recipient bone marrow, with some appearing earlier in ileal mucosa or blood, a pattern consistent with an intestinal mucosal origin. Patients with donor T cell macrochimerism had high GvH to HvG T cell clonal ratios in their allografts. Conclusions were limited by the relatively low number and heterogeneity of intestinal transplant patients. Early after transplant, peak levels of circulating GvH clones were associated with declines in HvG clones.

Libraries were made using the immunoSEQ multiplex PCR assay. For most patients, genomic DNA was isolated with the Qiagen DNeasy Blood and Tissue Kit and sent frozen to Adaptive Biotechnologies for TCR sequencing. High-throughput TCR-beta CDR3 sequencing of genomic DNA from most patients was performed by Adaptive Biotechnologies. The published analysis was carried out like this. Adaptive's ImmunoSEQ software supplied the TCR sequencing data for around 19 patients, while MiXCR and VDJtools were used to process a few other patients. To correct CD4 versus CD8 sorting errors, sequences present in both subsets at a frequency ratio below 5:1 were removed. Because the origin of CDR3 nucleotide sequences shared between donor and recipient could not be assigned, those sequences were removed. To count as alloreactive, a clone needed at least 2-fold expansion over unstimulated cells and a minimum CFSE-low frequency of 0.002% (template counts) or 0.001% (read counts). Clones were considered mappable if detected in sequenced pre-transplant spleen, lymph node, or MLR CFSE-low populations of the donor or recipient. The cumulative frequency of alloreactive clones was calculated as a percentage of all sequences, weighted by copy number. TCRdb carries this immuneACCESS record with in-frame sequences only. Its versions omit some clonotypes, under half of them owing to an unresolved V gene in the studies checked, with the rest unexplained. For V, J and clone size, that table is used; D and trimming come from the DNA. A total of 55,000 to 85,000 clones appear in this sample, around 90% of them only once. 2% to 3% of the sample is held by the ten biggest clonotypes.

Explained via the paper, the time point label denotes: cells obtained before transplantation from donor or recipient. CD3+CD4+ and CD3+CD8+ populations were FACS-sorted from unstimulated pre-transplant donor and recipient cells taken from spleen or lymph nodes. Cut back by 1 base and 1 base, the V and J ends lie 10 bases apart. Taken from cysteine to phenylalanine, the CDR3 has 15 residues. Just the 45-base CDR3 DNA is kept, in frame starting at base 1. The germline V gene specifies MDHEN as CDR1 and SYDVKM as CDR2. Worth noting for this clone: Its antigen remains undetermined. Base qualities were left out, and no much larger clone turns up one base away.

This TCR derives from a human donor who received an intestinal transplant. Specimen: unstimulated CD8+ T cells sorted from spleen or lymph node cells, collected before intestinal transplant. Here the chain combines TRBV28 and TRBJ2-5; the D gene is perhaps TRBD1, from 5 matching bases. Here the CDR3 is given as CASSLLLGLQETQYF. The nucleotide sequence is TGTGCCAGCAGTTTATTGTTGGGGCTCCAAGAGACCCAGTACTTC.